The TCR beta chain under discussion was sequenced for a study of blood T cell repertoires in COVID-19. Original processing notes: It was from reference gene primer amplification that nucleated cell counts were estimated. The table came from immunoSEQ multiplex PCR; TCRdb's copy has only in-frame clones and leaves some out. Clone size and V and J calls were adopted from that table, with D and trimming inferred from the DNA. The sample contains about 160,000 clones, more than 75% of which appear only once. Germline trimming cut 3 bases from V and 8 bases from J; bases unmatched to any gene: 6. The germline V gene encodes CDR1 SGDLS and CDR2 YYNGEE. The CDR3 totals 15 residues.

The rearrangement uses TRBV9 and TRBJ2-1; 12 nucleotides line up with TRBD2. Sequenced input: peripheral blood. This TCR was recovered from a man between 60 and 75 years old with active or convalescent COVID-19. CDR3: CASSASGRAGYEQFF. The CDR3 DNA is TGTGCCAGCAGCGCTAGCGGGAGGGCCGGGTATGAGCAGTTCTTC.